Listed here are 24 T cell receptor beta chains from one sample, sequenced in a study of T cell repertoires in aging, cancer and after chemotherapy (dated by TCRdb to about 2019). TCR beta rearrangements were amplified from genomic DNA isolated from peripheral blood, not from sorted cells or RNA. The instrument given in TCRdb is Illumina MiSeq. Using a mixed TRB-A/B primer pool, multiplex touch-down PCR amplified rearranged TRB sequences covering the V, D and J segments. TCRdb redid the processing of the public reads, applying fastp at Q25 and MiXCR, and retained in-frame beta chains. Rows are combined by CDR3 protein, so each entry shows the most common genes and DNA. The sample table lists about 9,400 distinct CDR3 sequences, 30% to 45% of them with a count of one. Roughly 4% of the sample is taken by the ten largest. Sequences were obtained from blood. These TCRs come from a human donor in good health.

This clonotype was counted only a few times. CDR3 sequence: CATSRIEGHFEQYF. CDR3 coding DNA: TGTGCCACCAGCAGAATCGAGGGACATTTCGAGCAGTACTTC. The J gene is TRBJ2-7, the V gene TRBV15, with a weak D call TRBD1 (6 bases). CDR1 is LNHNV, CDR2 YYDKDF, per germline (reference sequence). Deletions cut 2 bases from V and 6 bases from J, with 14 bases between. The CDR3 has 14 amino acids.

The V call is TRBV5-1, the J call TRBJ2-3; D remains ambiguous. The germline V gene encodes CDR1 SGHRS and CDR2 YFSETQ. The CDR3 covers 12 residues. Between the trimmed V and J ends, which lost 0 bases and 6 bases, there was a span of 5 bases. The CDR3 nucleotides are TGCGCCAGCAGCTTGGGTGAGGATACGCAGTATTTT. Translation: CASSLGEDTQYF.

The J gene is TRBJ1-1, the V gene TRBV6-2 or TRBV6-3; D uncertain. The CDR3 totals 13 residues. Germline V gene lookup returns CDR1 MNHEY and CDR2 SVGEGT. V lost 2 bases, J lost 5 bases, and 9 bases lay in between. CDR3 protein: CASSYRGRTEAFF. CDR3 nucleotides: TGTGCCAGCAGTTACCGTGGTAGGACTGAAGCTTTCTTT.

A few counts support this clonotype. The chain is built from TRBV7-2 and TRBJ1-2, with a tentative D call TRBD1 (5 bases). CDR1 is SGHTA and CDR2 is FQGNSA in the germline V gene. Trimming took 6 bases from V and 4 from J, leaving 15 bases between them. This CDR3 contains 14 residues. The CDR3 sequence is CASRLGVGAYGYTF. In DNA form, the CDR3 reads TGTGCCAGCAGGTTGGGGGTCGGTGCCTATGGCTACACCTTC.

About this clonotype itself: One end of the junction varies from germline; a read error may be responsible. This chain joins TRBV7-4 and TRBJ2-3, with D perhaps matching TRBD1 or TRBD2 (5 bases each). Germline V lookup: CDR1 SGHVT, CDR2 SQSDAQ. This CDR3 is built from 14 residues. CDR3: CASSSGPGTDTQYF. The CDR3 nucleotides are TGTGCTAGCAGCTCGGGACCTGGTACAGATACGCAGTATTTT.

The genes are TRBV13 and TRBJ2-7; weak D call: TRBD1 (6 bases). Trimming took off 5 bases at V and 0 bases at J, with 17 bases between the two ends. The length of the CDR3 is 16 residues. Germline V gives CDR1 PRHDT, CDR2 FYEKMQ (reference sequence). The chain's CDR3 is CASSTLQGPSSYEQYF. CDR3 nucleotide sequence: TGTGCCAGCAGCACCCTCCAGGGGCCGAGCTCCTACGAGCAGTACTTC.

The V gene is TRBV19, the J gene TRBJ2-7; TRBD2 matches at 10 bases. Germline trimming cut 2 bases from V and 3 bases from J; bases unmatched to any gene: 4. The germline V gene encodes CDR1 LNHDA and CDR2 SQIVND (reference sequence). This CDR3 contains 15 residues. The CDR3 is CASSISSGRFYEQYF. CDR3 bases: TGTGCCAGTAGTATATCTAGCGGGAGATTCTACGAGCAGTACTTC.

The genes are TRBV18 and TRBJ1-1; D ambiguous. Germline V gives CDR1 KGHSH, CDR2 LQKENI. The V end was cut by 0 bases, the J end by 2 bases, with 7 bases between. The length of the CDR3 is 14 residues. CDR3 sequence reads: CASSPPLSNTEAFF. In DNA form, the CDR3 reads TGTGCCAGCTCACCACCATTGAGCAACACTGAAGCTTTCTTT.

A single count supports this clonotype. CDR3 nucleotides: TGTGCCAGCAGTGACTGCCTCGGACTAGCGGGAGCTAGCACAGATACGCAGTATTTT. Residues: CASSDCLGLAGASTDTQYF. The rearrangement joins TRBV6-4 to TRBJ2-3, with 13 bases matching TRBD2. Germline V gives CDR1 MRHNA, CDR2 SNTAGT. V dropped 1 base and J dropped 0; count of bases not matched to a gene: 7. The CDR3 totals 19 residues.

The gene calls are TRBV15 and TRBJ1-1; D perhaps matches TRBD1 (5 bases). The CDR3 loop spans 16 amino acids. Germline CDR1 is LNHNV and CDR2 is YYDKDF (reference sequence). V shed 2 bases and J shed 4 bases, with 17 bases lying between them. CDR3 region: CATSRKTGLFGTEAFF. In DNA form, the CDR3 reads TGTGCCACCAGCAGAAAAACGGGGCTTTTCGGCACTGAAGCTTTCTTT.

The V gene is TRBV19, the J gene TRBJ1-1; no reliable D call. The V gene lost 3 bases and the J gene lost 5 bases, with 7 bases spanning the gap. This CDR3 is 12 amino acids long. Germline V gene lookup returns CDR1 LNHDA and CDR2 SQIVND (reference sequence). The DNA for the CDR3 is TGTGCCAGTAGTATGGGGAGAACTGAAGCTTTCTTT. This gives the protein CASSMGRTEAFF.

The genes are TRBV19 and TRBJ2-1; TRBD1 matches at 7 bases. V trimming: 5 bases; J trimming: 7 bases; junction bases outside the gene matches: 2. Germline CDR1 is LNHDA and CDR2 is SQIVND (reference sequence). The CDR3 runs 12 residues. Here the CDR3 reads CASSPGQNEQFF. The CDR3 bases are TGTGCCAGTAGTCCGGGACAGAATGAGCAGTTCTTC.

This clonotype turned up a few times. This rearrangement joins TRBV19 to TRBJ1-2; D is unresolved. The V end was cut by 3 bases, the J end by 4 bases, with 15 bases between. The CDR3 consists of 15 residues. The germline V gene encodes CDR1 LNHDA and CDR2 SQIVND (reference sequence). The CDR3 DNA follows: TGTGCCAGTAGTATCCAGCTGGATCTGATCTATGGCTACACCTTC. Translated: CASSIQLDLIYGYTF.

The genes are TRBV29-1 and TRBJ2-7; 8 positions match TRBD1. This CDR3 is 15 amino acids long. V trimming: 6 bases; J trimming: 9 bases; junction bases outside the gene matches: 19. The V gene's germline CDR1 is SQVTM and CDR2 ANQGSEA. CDR3 amino acids: CSVSFGAGGRIGQYF. The DNA for the CDR3 is TGCAGCGTCTCCTTCGGGGCAGGGGGCAGGATCGGGCAGTACTTC.

The CDR3 DNA reads as TGTGCCAGCAGTGAATACCAGGGAGACACTGAAGCTTTCTTT. It specifies CASSEYQGDTEAFF. V is TRBV6-1 and J is TRBJ1-1, with a tentative D call TRBD1 (5 bases). From germline, CDR1 is MNHNS and CDR2 SASEGT. The CDR3 sequence is 14 residues long. Trimming stripped 2 bases from V and 3 bases from J, with 10 bases between.

This clonotype was observed a few times. CDR3 loop: CASSYSPTGADGYTF. In nucleotides, the CDR3 is TGTGCCAGCAGTTATTCACCGACAGGGGCGGATGGCTACACCTTC. J is TRBJ1-2 and V is TRBV6-5; TRBD1 aligns across 8 bases. Germline V CDR1 and CDR2: MNHEY, SVGAGI. The CDR3 loop spans 15 amino acids. Trimming took 3 bases from V and 6 from J; bases not matched to a gene: 9.

This clonotype was observed a handful of times. The chain is built from TRBV15 and TRBJ2-7, with a tentative D call TRBD2 (7 bases). This CDR3 spans 16 amino acids. The germline V and J ends were trimmed by 3 bases and 5 bases, with 20 bases remaining between them. Germline V CDR1 and CDR2: LNHNV, YYDKDF (reference sequence). CDR3 region: CATSRGWGGVSDEQYF. CDR3 in DNA: TGTGCCACCAGCAGGGGTTGGGGGGGCGTATCCGACGAGCAGTACTTC.

The chain uses TRBV29-1 and TRBJ2-7; TRBD2 agrees at 8 bases. This CDR3 spans 16 amino acids. The trim removed 3 bases at V and 1 base at J, leaving 11 bases unmatched. The germline V gene encodes CDR1 SQVTM and CDR2 ANQGSEA. This CDR3 is CSVDRPSSGGSYEQYF. DNA for the CDR3: TGCAGCGTTGATCGGCCATCCAGCGGGGGATCCTACGAGCAGTACTTC.

The chain employs TRBV6-6 and TRBJ1-4; D might be TRBD1 (6 bases). This CDR3 spans 17 amino acids. Trimming took 0 bases from V and 7 from J, leaving 18 bases between them. Germline values: CDR1 MNHNY, CDR2 SVGAGI (reference sequence). CDR3 loop: CASSYSENREAVEKLFF. In nucleotides, the CDR3 is TGTGCCAGCAGTTACTCAGAGAACAGGGAGGCGGTTGAAAAACTGTTTTTT.

This clonotype was observed once. The chain recombines TRBV5-6 with TRBJ1-1; D remains ambiguous. The CDR3 runs 13 residues. V lost 4 bases and J lost 6, with 13 bases in between. Germline V gives CDR1 SGHDT, CDR2 YYEEEE. CDR3 sequence: CASSPGNRAEAFF. The CDR3 coding sequence is TGTGCCAGCAGCCCGGGTAATCGGGCTGAAGCTTTCTTT.

The V call is TRBV5-5, the J call TRBJ1-6; perhaps TRBD1 as D (5 bases). The germline CDR1 and CDR2 sequences are SGHKS and YYEKEE (reference sequence). Trimming removed 0 bases at V and 8 bases at J, with 12 bases between. CDR3 size: 15 residues. The CDR3 sequence is CASSLEPGDDSPLHF. CDR3 in DNA: TGTGCCAGCAGCTTGGAACCGGGGGACGATTCACCCCTCCACTTT.

The J gene is TRBJ1-1, the V gene TRBV11-3; D unresolved. This CDR3 has 14 residues. Germline V gene lookup returns CDR1 SGHNT and CDR2 YENEEA. Trimming took 6 bases from V and 1 from J, leaving 12 bases between them. The CDR3 coding sequence is TGTGCCAGCAGGCGGGGAGTCGCGAACACTGAAGCTTTCTTT. The encoded protein is CASRRGVANTEAFF.

The genes are TRBV7-9 and TRBJ1-2, with 7 positions matching TRBD1. In germline, CDR1 is SEHNR, CDR2 FQNEAQ (reference sequence). This CDR3 has 14 amino acids. Trimming took 1 base from V and 4 from J; bases not matched to a gene: 3. In nucleotides, the CDR3 is TGTGCCAGCAGCTTAGTAGGGGACAGCTATGGCTACACCTTC. Translating it yields CASSLVGDSYGYTF. Looking up the rest from reference TRBV7-9 and TRBJ1-2 gives the full variable domain: DTGVSQNPRHKITKRGQNVTFRCDPISEHNRLYWYRQTLGQGPEFLTYFQNEAQLEKSRLLSDRFSAERPKGSFSTLEIQRTEQGDSAMYLCASSLVGDSYGYTFGSGTRLTVV.

This clonotype was detected a few times. The rearrangement links TRBV12-3 or TRBV12-4 to TRBJ2-5; D uncertain. The V end lost 2 bases, the J end lost 0 bases, and 4 bases lay between the germline ends. The CDR3 loop spans 13 amino acids. Here the CDR3 reads CASSLSHQETQYF. CDR3 nucleotides: TGTGCCAGCAGTTTATCACACCAAGAGACCCAGTACTTC.